These 27 T cell receptor beta chains were all obtained from the same sample, sequenced in a study of blood T cells in healthy people across ages. PCR was performed a second time for roughly 7 to 12 cycles using a sample-barcoded 5' primer and a J-beta primer mix. MiXCR, run by TCRdb on the 5' RACE reads, gives a single entry per CDR3 protein. The data contain approximately 800,000 distinct CDR3 sequences, 53% of them singletons. The source material was blood. All receptors come from an elderly man in good health.

The chain links TRBV20-1 to TRBJ1-5, with D uncertain. V lost 3 bases and J lost 6, with 15 bases in between. Germline V gene data show CDR1 as DFQATT and CDR2 as SNEGSKA (reference sequence). CDR3 length: 14 amino acids. This CDR3 is CSASRGEQSQPQHF. The CDR3 DNA sequence: TGCAGTGCTAGCCGGGGAGAGCAGTCTCAGCCCCAGCATTTT.

The J gene is TRBJ1-1, the V gene TRBV29-1, with TRBD1 matching 8 bases. V gave up 6 bases and J gave up 2 bases; unmatched junction bases: 5. CDR1 and CDR2 from the germline V gene are SQVTM and ANQGSEA. The CDR3 extends over 13 amino acids. CDR3 DNA: TGCAGCGTAACGACAGGGGAAAACACTGAAGCTTTCTTT. Its protein is CSVTTGENTEAFF.

The CDR3 nucleotides are TGTGTAAAGGGGCCTATGAAAAGCACCATATATTTT. Translated, it gives CVKGPMKSTIYF. The rearrangement links TRBV6-5 to TRBJ1-3, with D tentatively TRBD1 (5 bases). CDR1 is MNHEY, CDR2 SVGAGI, per germline. The CDR3 runs 12 residues.

The CDR3 bases are TGCAGTGCTAGTAACTTAGCGGGAGCGTCAGAGACCCAGTACTTC. It is translated as CSASNLAGASETQYF. The V gene is TRBV20-1, the J gene TRBJ2-5, with TRBD2 matching over 9 bases. The V and J ends lost 3 bases and 4 bases, in that order; junction bases with no gene match: 9. Germline V gives CDR1 DFQATT, CDR2 SNEGSKA (reference sequence). The CDR3 totals 15 residues.

The chain has TRBV24-1 and TRBJ2-5; D is perhaps TRBD1 (6 bases). The germline V gene has CDR1 KGHDR and CDR2 SFDVKD. V gave up 3 bases and J gave up 0 bases, with 10 bases separating them. There are 15 residues in the CDR3. CDR3 region: CATSDPTGDQETQYF. CDR3 coding DNA: TGTGCCACCAGTGATCCGACAGGTGACCAAGAGACCCAGTACTTC.

The chain recombines TRBV5-1 with TRBJ1-1; TRBD1 agrees at 8 bases. The germline gives CDR1 SGHRS, CDR2 YFSETQ. CDR3 length: 14 residues. V trimming: 3 bases; J trimming: 11 bases; junction bases outside the gene matches: 12. DNA of the CDR3: TGCGCCAGCAGCTCCCACCGTGACAGGGGTCGGGCTTTCTTT. Amino acid sequence: CASSSHRDRGRAFF.

CDR3 in DNA: TGCAGCCCGGGACTAGCGGCCCACGAGCAGTACTTC. It specifies CSPGLAAHEQYF. This chain links TRBV20-1 with TRBJ2-4, with 11 bases identical to TRBD2. TRBJ2-7 explains the end of the DNA better; the J call may be wrong. The CDR3 runs 12 residues. Germline V gives CDR1 DFQATT, CDR2 SNEGSKA (reference sequence).

V is TRBV6-2 or TRBV6-3 and J is TRBJ2-3, with 14 bases identical to TRBD2. The germline gives CDR1 MNHEY, CDR2 SVGEGT. The CDR3 has 16 residues. V lost 6 bases, J lost 14 bases, and 16 bases stayed unmatched. Here the CDR3 reads CASSPGLAGGYRYAYF. The CDR3 DNA reads as TGTGCCAGCAGCCCCGGACTAGCGGGAGGCTACAGATACGCGTATTTT.

The CDR3 is CSVGGVLGYGYTF. CDR3 bases: TGCAGCGTTGGCGGGGTCCTGGGCTATGGCTACACCTTC. The V call is TRBV29-1, the J call TRBJ1-2; D is unclear. The germline V gene has CDR1 SQVTM and CDR2 ANQGSEA. The CDR3 extends over 13 amino acids. V dropped 4 bases and J dropped 4 bases, with 13 bases sitting between them.

This sequence joins TRBV29-1 and TRBJ1-1; no reliable D call. The germline V gene has CDR1 SQVTM and CDR2 ANQGSEA. This CDR3 has 15 amino acids. Trimming took off 3 bases at V and 6 bases at J, with 20 bases between the two ends. CDR3 DNA sequence: TGCAGCGTTGAGGGAGGGCGGTTCCTAGAACCTGAAGCTTTCTTT. Its translation: CSVEGGRFLEPEAFF.

Here the CDR3 reads CASSVATASYEQFF. CDR3 DNA sequence: TGTGCCAGCAGCGTAGCGACAGCTTCCTACGAGCAGTTCTTC. The gene calls are TRBV9 and TRBJ2-1; perhaps TRBD1 as D (5 bases). CDR3 size: 14 residues. The V gene's germline CDR1 is SGDLS and CDR2 YYNGEE. Between the trimmed V and J ends, which lost 0 bases and 10 bases, there was a span of 14 bases.

The chain combines TRBV27 with TRBJ1-2; unclear D gene. The V and J ends lost 5 bases and 8 bases respectively, with 18 bases between them. CDR3 length: 14 residues. Germline CDR1 is MNHEY and CDR2 is SMNVEV (reference sequence). The CDR3: CASSPRAGEKGYTF. CDR3 nucleotide sequence: TGTGCCAGCAGTCCCCGCGCGGGAGAGAAAGGCTACACCTTC.

The V gene is TRBV20-1, the J gene TRBJ2-7; D call uncertain. Germline assignment: CDR1 DFQATT and CDR2 SNEGSKA (reference sequence). The V and J ends lost 0 bases and 5 bases respectively, with 5 bases between them. This CDR3 region has 11 residues. This chain's CDR3 is CSARDDDEQYF. CDR3 bases: TGCAGTGCTAGAGATGATGACGAGCAGTACTTC.

The chain links TRBV6-5 to TRBJ2-5; tentative D call: TRBD1 (6 bases). The DNA end lines up better with TRBJ2-7; the J call may be wrong. This CDR3 spans 15 amino acids. CDR1 and CDR2 from the germline V gene are MNHEY and SVGAGI. CDR3 coding DNA: TGTGCCAGCAGTTACGAACAGGGCTACACCTACGAGCAGTACTTC. Its translation: CASSYEQGYTYEQYF.

The rearrangement uses TRBV20-1 and TRBJ2-7; maybe TRBD2 (6 bases). The assigned J gene may be wrong: the sequence end matches TRBJ2-5 better. This CDR3 comprises 12 residues. Germline V CDR1 and CDR2: DFQATT, SNEGSKA (reference sequence). The CDR3 loop is CSEEGREETQYF. The CDR3 region has the DNA TGCAGTGAGGAGGGAAGAGAAGAGACCCAGTACTTC.

The rearrangement links TRBV4-1 to TRBJ2-1; 9 bases align to TRBD2. Germline lookup yields CDR1 MGHRA and CDR2 YSYEKL. CDR3 length: 18 residues. Germline trimming cut 1 base from V and 8 bases from J; bases unmatched to any gene: 15. The CDR3, as DNA: TGCGCCAGCAGCCAAGCCCTTCGCGGGACTAGCTTTATCGATGAGCAGTTCTTC. Residues: CASSQALRGTSFIDEQFF.

This chain uses TRBV3-1 with TRBJ2-1; TRBD2 agrees at 12 bases. Looked up from germline, CDR1 is LGHDT and CDR2 is YNNKEL (reference sequence). This CDR3 has 17 amino acids. V gave up 5 bases and J gave up 10 bases; unmatched junction bases: 15. The CDR3 here is CASSTSGTSGYWGEQFF. In nucleotides, the CDR3 is TGTGCCAGCAGCACGTCCGGGACTAGCGGGTACTGGGGGGAGCAGTTCTTC.

This clonotype has a single count. The V gene is TRBV18, the J gene TRBJ1-2; 7 bases fit TRBD1. The CDR3 contains 15 residues. V shed 0 bases, J shed 8 bases, and the junction held 9 bases outside the gene matches. Germline V lookup: CDR1 KGHSH, CDR2 LQKENI. The CDR3 sequence is CASSPPTGLQAGYTF. The DNA for the CDR3 is TGTGCCAGCTCACCACCGACAGGGCTCCAAGCGGGCTACACCTTC. The entire variable domain, with the rest obtained from reference TRBV18 and TRBJ1-2, is as follows: NAGVMQNPRHLVRRRGQEARLRCSPMKGHSHVYWYRQLPEEGLKFMVYLQKENIIDESGMPKERFSAEFPKEGPSILRIQQVVRGDSAAYFCASSPPTGLQAGYTFGSGTRLTVV.

This chain joins TRBV10-3 and TRBJ2-5, with 7 bases fitting TRBD1. CDR1 is ENHRY, CDR2 SYGVKD, per germline. Germline trimming cut 6 bases from V and 2 bases from J; bases unmatched to any gene: 3. This CDR3 region has 13 residues. Written as DNA, the CDR3 is TGTGCCATCAGCCGGGACAGTCAAGAGACCCAGTACTTC. It is translated as CAISRDSQETQYF.

The genes are TRBV6-5 and TRBJ1-2, with no clear D. Germline CDR1 MNHEY, CDR2 SVGAGI. The V gene lost 0 bases and the J gene lost 2 bases, with 16 bases spanning the gap. The CDR3 sequence is 17 residues long. CDR3 DNA sequence: TGTGCCAGCAGTTACTCTAGTTTCGGCAGTTCGAACTATGGCTACACCTTC. Translating gives CASSYSSFGSSNYGYTF.

V is TRBV4-1 and J is TRBJ1-6; the match to TRBD1 covers 7 bases. The CDR3 contains 16 residues. The germline V gene has CDR1 MGHRA and CDR2 YSYEKL. J was trimmed by 6 bases and V by 7 bases; bases with no gene match: 12. CDR3 residues: CASTTTGVGGNSPLHF. The CDR3 DNA follows: TGCGCCAGCACCACAACAGGGGTCGGAGGTAATTCACCCCTCCACTTT.

The chain joins TRBV24-1 to TRBJ2-3; D might be TRBD1 or TRBD2, each matching 5 bases. The CDR3 is 15 residues long. V lost 3 bases to trimming and J lost 4 bases, with 13 bases between them. From germline, CDR1 is KGHDR and CDR2 SFDVKD. CDR3 bases: TGTGCCACCAGTGATCCAGGGACCCCACCAGATACGCAGTATTTT. Protein sequence: CATSDPGTPPDTQYF.

This clonotype came up a few times. The chain links TRBV3-1 to TRBJ2-5, with 7 bases matching TRBD2. The J call may be mistaken, given a closer DNA end match to TRBJ2-7. Germline V gives CDR1 LGHDT, CDR2 YNNKEL (reference sequence). CDR3 length: 13 amino acids. The CDR3 bases are TGTGCCAGCAGCCGGTGGGACTACGGCGAGCAGTACTTC. The encoded protein is CASSRWDYGEQYF.

The sample holds a few counts of this clonotype. The gene calls are TRBV4-2 and TRBJ2-1; D not resolved. Trimming removed 1 base from V and 0 bases from J, with 7 bases in between. There are 15 residues in the CDR3. From germline, CDR1 is LGHNA and CDR2 YNFKEQ. The CDR3 loop is CASSQGTASYNEQFF. In DNA form, the CDR3 reads TGTGCCAGCAGCCAAGGGACGGCCTCCTACAATGAGCAGTTCTTC.

The chain has TRBV2 and TRBJ1-4, with D possibly matching TRBD1 (5 bases). The germline CDR1 and CDR2 sequences are SNHLY and FYNNEI. The CDR3 runs to 14 residues. V was shortened by 7 bases and J by 4 bases, with 13 bases between the two germline ends. The CDR3 here is CASNAGTYNEKLFF. Here the CDR3 DNA reads TGTGCCAGCAACGCCGGGACTTATAATGAAAAACTGTTTTTT.

The chain uses TRBV12-3 or TRBV12-4 and TRBJ2-1, with 16 bases that match TRBD2. The assigned J gene may be wrong: the sequence end matches TRBJ2-7 better. The CDR3 has 22 amino acids. Here the CDR3 DNA reads TGTGCCAGCACCACCCCGTACGAGAAGGGACTAGCGGGAGGGCCGGGTTACAATGAGCAGTACTTC. It codes for CASTTPYEKGLAGGPGYNEQYF.

The chain employs TRBV6-6 and TRBJ1-5; 9 bases map to TRBD1. The CDR3 is 16 residues long. From germline, CDR1 is MNHNY and CDR2 SVGAGI (reference sequence). Trimming at V came to 7 bases and at J to 2 bases, leaving 9 bases not matched to a gene. The DNA of the CDR3 is TGTGCCAGCACTCCGACAGGGGGTTATGGCAATCAGCCCCAGCATTTT. Protein: CASTPTGGYGNQPQHF.